This T cell receptor (beta chain) was recovered during a study of T cell responses to AZD1222 COVID-19 vaccine. Study-level points and caveats: Baseline seropositivity characterized only a handful of AZD1222 recipients. Most donors were white British, females outnumbered males, and clonal diversity was possibly underestimated.

Note on this clone: What it recognizes is unknown.

The protocol was immunoSEQ multiplex PCR, while the TCRdb copy is restricted to in-frame clones and leaves out a portion. The data show about 93,000 clones, 85% to 90% seen once. Second doses at about 4 or about 12 weeks were pooled. From germline, CDR1 is LGHNT and CDR2 FRNRAP. The CDR3 extends over 18 amino acids. The J segment lost 6 bases and the V segment lost 2 bases, leaving 14 bases of the junction unmatched. The source is an adult who received the AZD1222 COVID-19 vaccine. The rearrangement uses TRBV12-5 and TRBJ2-1; 9 bases fit TRBD2. Sequences were derived from peripheral blood, sampled 28 days after the second AZD1222 dose. CDR3 protein: CASGLILWVAGDFNEQFF. The CDR3 DNA is TGTGCTAGTGGTTTGATCCTCTGGGTAGCGGGGGACTTCAATGAGCAGTTCTTC.